Following are 5 T cell receptor beta chains from one sample sequenced in a study of shared clonotypes between healthy human individuals. The protocol was immunoSEQ multiplex PCR, while the TCRdb copy is restricted to in-frame clones and leaves out a portion. The table has about 600,000 clones, 97% seen once; the top ten hold less than 0.065%. Sequencing used naive CD4+ T cells sorted from blood. Subset of the sample: CD45RA+ positively selected. Receptor source: a woman aged 25 to 39 in good health.

The genes are TRBV10-2 and TRBJ2-1; 7 nucleotides agree with TRBD2. The germline V gene has CDR1 WSHSY and CDR2 SAAADI. V lost 7 bases, J lost 7 bases, and 7 bases stayed unmatched. The CDR3 has 13 residues. As DNA, the CDR3 is TGCGCCAGCAACGTTGCGGGAGAGAATGAGCAGTTCTTC. It yields the protein CASNVAGENEQFF.

The chain combines TRBV5-1 with TRBJ1-4, with TRBD1 identical over 7 bases. The CDR3 runs to 15 residues. Germline CDR1 reads SGHRS; CDR2 reads YFSETQ. Germline trimming cut 4 bases from V and 8 bases from J; bases unmatched to any gene: 11. In DNA form, the CDR3 reads TGCGCCAGCAGCGGAAACAGGGGAGACGGAGAAAAACTGTTTTTT. Its protein product is CASSGNRGDGEKLFF.

The J gene is TRBJ2-3, the V gene TRBV2; 14 bases are shared with TRBD2. Germline assignment: CDR1 SNHLY and CDR2 FYNNEI. The V and J ends lost 6 bases and 3 bases, in that order; junction bases with no gene match: 11. CDR3 length: 18 residues. The CDR3 spells CASRGTSGRIPGTDTQYF. For the CDR3, the DNA is TGTGCCAGCAGGGGGACTAGCGGGAGAATCCCAGGGACAGATACGCAGTATTTT.

The gene calls are TRBV4-1 and TRBJ2-5; 9 bases are a match to TRBD1. The end of the DNA aligns better with TRBJ2-7, so the J call may be wrong. Germline lookup yields CDR1 MGHRA and CDR2 YSYEKL. This CDR3 has 16 residues. The CDR3 sequence is CASSQGGQGNTYEQYF. The CDR3 DNA sequence: TGCGCCAGCAGCCAAGGAGGACAGGGGAATACCTACGAGCAGTACTTC.

The chain is built from TRBV28 and TRBJ2-3, with TRBD2 matching over 11 bases. Germline assignment: CDR1 MDHEN and CDR2 SYDVKM. The CDR3 loop spans 16 amino acids. Trimming removed 2 bases from V and 4 bases from J; junction bases left unmatched: 5. The CDR3 sequence is CASSLNLAGGADTQYF. The CDR3 DNA reads TGTGCCAGCAGTTTAAACCTAGCGGGAGGAGCAGATACGCAGTATTTT.